Presented here are 8 T cell receptor beta chains from one specimen sequenced in a study of monozygotic twins with inflammatory bowel disease. For each CDR3 protein, TCRdb gives one entry from its re-call of the 5' RACE reads, without DNA. The table lists about 300,000 distinct CDR3 sequences, with roughly 5.3% in the top ten. Specimen: blood. Receptors originate from a human donor with ulcerative colitis or Crohn's disease, or a healthy co-twin of an affected twin (not recorded which).

This chain links TRBV5-1 with TRBJ1-6; the D call from TCRdb, TRBD1, cannot be confirmed without DNA. CDR1 and CDR2 from the germline V gene are SGHRS and YFSETQ. The length of the CDR3 is 14 residues. This CDR3 reads CASSPGQNNSPLHF.

CDR3 loop: CASSIRTGVGTEAFF. The genes are TRBV4-3 and TRBJ1-1; TCRdb picks TRBD1, but there is no DNA to check that call. Germline loops: CDR1 LGHNA, CDR2 YSLEER. The CDR3 has 15 residues.

The chain links TRBV5-1 to TRBJ1-2; TCRdb reports TRBD1, a call that lacks DNA to check it against. The CDR3 loop spans 16 amino acids. Germline-derived CDR1 and CDR2 are SGHRS and YFSETQ. The CDR3 region is CASTRGDRNTNYGYTF.

The chain links TRBV9 to TRBJ2-2; TCRdb reports TRBD1, a call that lacks DNA to check it against. The CDR3 runs 16 residues. The V gene's germline CDR1 is SGDLS and CDR2 YYNGEE. The CDR3 protein is CASSVVGGSNTGELFF.

CDR3 loop: CASSARRVYGYTF. The rearrangement uses TRBV12-3 or TRBV12-4 and TRBJ1-2. The CDR3 loop spans 13 amino acids.

V gene TRBV12-3 or TRBV12-4 combines with J gene TRBJ2-1; TCRdb's D call, TRBD1, is unchecked because there is no DNA. This CDR3 has 15 amino acids. CDR3 protein: CASSTGRAESDEQFF.

The rearrangement links TRBV5-1 to TRBJ2-2. CDR3 length: 14 amino acids. Looked up from germline, CDR1 is SGHRS and CDR2 is YFSETQ. CDR3: CASSSYTNTGELFF.

The chain is built from TRBV10-3 and TRBJ2-1; the TCRdb D gene call, TRBD2, has no DNA to confirm it. From germline, CDR1 is ENHRY and CDR2 SYGVKD. The CDR3 runs to 15 residues. CDR3: CAISESLLASNEQFF.